The sequence of this T cell receptor (beta chain) was determined in a study of blood T cell repertoires in COVID-19. Study at large: In each case, the material was cDNA or gDNA derived from T cells, B-cell-depleted T cells, or PBMCs.

How the authors handled the data: Quantification of nucleated cells was approximated via reference gene primer amplification. Clones were read by immunoSEQ multiplex PCR, and TCRdb kept only the in-frame ones, dropping some. The V and J calls and the clone size are those of that table, but D and trimming were determined from the DNA. The repertoire holds some 290,000 clones, with almost 90% as singletons. Sequenced: peripheral blood. The TCR sequence derives from a woman aged 30 to 39 with COVID-19, enrolled during active disease.

CDR3 amino acids: CASSPTGSPGSPLHF. The CDR3 region has the DNA TGTGCCAGCAGCCCTACCGGGAGCCCCGGTTCACCCCTCCACTTT. The chain is built from TRBV7-3 and TRBJ1-6; D remains ambiguous. V was clipped by 5 bases and J by 9 bases, with 17 bases between them. This CDR3 has 15 amino acids. Germline lookup yields CDR1 SGHTA and CDR2 FQGTGA.